One sample yielded the 16 T cell receptor beta chains listed below, sequenced in a study of cytomegalovirus exposure and HLA in healthy donors. PCR primers comprised 60 Vbeta and 13 Jbeta primers. The method was immunoSEQ multiplex PCR; TCRdb's version includes in-frame clones alone and lacks a portion of them. The sample contains around 99,000 clones, around 76% of which appear only once. Sequencing was done on a sample of PBMCs. The receptors shown here come from a man in his thirties or forties in good health and CMV-seropositive.

The V and J genes are TRBV5-4 and TRBJ2-3, with a weak D call TRBD1 (5 bases). V was trimmed by 0 bases and J by 6 bases, leaving 8 bases between them. Germline loops: CDR1 SGHNT, CDR2 YYREEE (reference sequence). The CDR3 contains 13 residues. The CDR3 here is CASSLVRADTQYF. Here the CDR3 DNA reads TGTGCCAGCAGCTTGGTCAGGGCGGATACGCAGTATTTT.

This clone was observed a handful of times. V gene TRBV2 combines with J gene TRBJ2-5; 12 bases agree with TRBD2. Germline loops: CDR1 SNHLY, CDR2 FYNNEI. The CDR3 is made up of 16 amino acids. V trimming: 6 bases; J trimming: 4 bases; junction bases outside the gene matches: 9. The CDR3 DNA reads TGTGCCAGCAGAGCTCCGGGACTAGCGGGTTTAGAGACCCAGTACTTC. This sequence encodes CASRAPGLAGLETQYF.

There are a few counts of this clone. The chain employs TRBV7-6 and TRBJ2-1; 10 bases are a match to TRBD2. The length of the CDR3 is 14 residues. The V and J ends lost 5 bases and 12 bases, in that order; junction bases with no gene match: 10. The germline gives CDR1 SGHVS, CDR2 FNYEAQ. The CDR3 DNA is TGTGCCAGCAGCCCCACAGCGGGGGGGCCCCGGCAGTTCTTC. Amino acid sequence: CASSPTAGGPRQFF.

This chain joins TRBV25-1 and TRBJ1-3; D is undetermined. The length of the CDR3 is 12 residues. V was clipped by 6 bases and J by 2 bases, with 5 bases between them. Germline V gene sequence: CDR1 MGHDK, CDR2 SYGVNS. CDR3 nucleotide sequence: TGTGCCAGCAGCTTAGCTGGAAACACCATATATTTT. Its translation is CASSLAGNTIYF.

The chain joins TRBV7-6 to TRBJ1-1; D gene unclear. Germline V gives CDR1 SGHVS, CDR2 FNYEAQ. The CDR3 runs 13 residues. The V end was cut by 1 base, the J end by 7 bases, with 10 bases between. This chain's CDR3 is CASSLGQTSEAFF. In DNA, the CDR3 is TGTGCCAGCAGCTTAGGGCAGACAAGTGAAGCTTTCTTT. The whole variable domain, filled in from reference TRBV7-6 and TRBJ1-1, reads GAGVSQSPRYKVTKRGQDVALRCDPISGHVSLYWYRQALGQGPEFLTYFNYEAQQDKSGLPNDRFSAERPEGSISTLTIQRTEQRDSAMYRCASSLGQTSEAFFGQGTRLTVV.

The J gene is TRBJ2-1, the V gene TRBV9; TRBD1 agrees at 12 bases. CDR3 length equals 15 residues. The V gene's germline CDR1 is SGDLS and CDR2 YYNGEE. V trimming: 1 base; J trimming: 6 bases; junction bases outside the gene matches: 2. In DNA form, the CDR3 reads TGTGCCAGCAGCGTAAGGGGACAGGGGGCCAATGAGCAGTTCTTC. Residues: CASSVRGQGANEQFF.

J is TRBJ2-5 and V is TRBV7-9, with D unresolved. The J call may be mistaken, given a closer DNA end match to TRBJ2-7. The CDR3 consists of 13 residues. The germline gives CDR1 SEHNR, CDR2 FQNEAQ (reference sequence). This chain's CDR3 is CASSSGSRYEQYF. CDR3 DNA sequence: TGTGCCAGCAGCTCGGGTTCTCGCTACGAGCAGTACTTC.

The chain joins TRBV2 to TRBJ2-7, with 7 bases matching TRBD2. The germline V gene encodes CDR1 SNHLY and CDR2 FYNNEI. V gave up 4 bases and J gave up 7 bases; unmatched junction bases: 7. The CDR3 length is 13 residues. CDR3 DNA sequence: TGTGCCAGCAGTGGGGAGGGGATCGGGGAGCAGTACTTC. Translating it yields CASSGEGIGEQYF.

This clone appeared a few times. The CDR3 DNA is TGCGCCAGCAGTGACCCCGGGTACAACACTGAAGCTTTCTTT. Protein product: CASSDPGYNTEAFF. The V gene is TRBV10-1, the J gene TRBJ1-1; D is unresolved. The germline CDR1 and CDR2 sequences are WNHNN and SYGVQD (reference sequence). This CDR3 region has 14 residues. Deletions cut 3 bases from V and 2 bases from J, with 10 bases between.

The chain is built from TRBV30 and TRBJ2-7; perhaps TRBD2 as D (6 bases). This CDR3 is 16 amino acids long. Germline V gene lookup returns CDR1 GTSNPN and CDR2 SVGIG (reference sequence). Trimming pared 2 bases from V and 2 bases from J, leaving 19 bases between. CDR3 protein: CAWSLRGLGETYEQYF. DNA of the CDR3: TGTGCCTGGAGTTTGCGGGGACTCGGGGAAACCTACGAGCAGTACTTC.

The chain combines TRBV9 with TRBJ2-2; 8 nucleotides align to TRBD2. From germline, CDR1 is SGDLS and CDR2 YYNGEE. With 2 bases clipped from V and 7 bases from J, the junction kept 4 bases outside the gene matches. This CDR3 is 14 amino acids long. CDR3 sequence: CASSVDGGGGELFF. DNA of the CDR3: TGTGCCAGCAGCGTTGACGGGGGGGGCGGGGAGCTGTTTTTT.

The V call is TRBV9, the J call TRBJ1-6; no firm D call. From germline, CDR1 is SGDLS and CDR2 YYNGEE. This CDR3 comprises 16 residues. V lost 2 bases and J 2 bases, leaving 11 bases between the germline ends. CDR3 protein: CASSVGPYTYNSPLHF. The CDR3 DNA is TGTGCCAGCAGCGTGGGCCCGTACACCTATAATTCACCCCTCCACTTT.

This rearrangement joins TRBV5-1 to TRBJ2-7; tentative D call: TRBD1 (6 bases). The V gene lost 4 bases and the J gene lost 6 bases, with 17 bases spanning the gap. The CDR3 length is 14 residues. In germline, CDR1 is SGHRS, CDR2 YFSETQ. The CDR3 loop is CASSARDTLGEQYF. DNA for the CDR3: TGCGCCAGCAGCGCCCGGGACACCCTCGGCGAGCAGTACTTC.

This clone was recorded a few times. This rearrangement joins TRBV5-5 to TRBJ2-7, with D possibly TRBD2 on 6 matching bases. V lost 4 bases to trimming and J lost 5 bases, with 13 bases between them. CDR3 length equals 13 residues. Germline CDR1 reads SGHKS; CDR2 reads YYEKEE (reference sequence). The DNA for the CDR3 is TGTGCCAGCAGCGGCTTGGGAGGCGACGAGCAGTACTTC. This translates into CASSGLGGDEQYF.

The V and J genes are TRBV19 and TRBJ1-5; tentatively, D is TRBD1 (5 bases). Germline assignment: CDR1 LNHDA and CDR2 SQIVND (reference sequence). Trimming removed 3 bases at V and 7 bases at J, with 10 bases between. The CDR3 length is 13 residues. The CDR3 bases are TGTGCCAGTAGTATGGGGCAGGAACAGCCCCAGCATTTT. This codes for CASSMGQEQPQHF.

V is TRBV9 and J is TRBJ1-6; D gene ambiguous. Germline assignment: CDR1 SGDLS and CDR2 YYNGEE. The CDR3 totals 16 residues. Trimming took off 0 bases at V and 6 bases at J, with 13 bases between the two ends. The CDR3 is CASSVGLGSGNSPLHF. The CDR3 bases are TGTGCCAGCAGCGTAGGTCTTGGCTCAGGTAATTCACCCCTCCACTTT.